This TCR beta chain was observed in a study of cytomegalovirus exposure and HLA in healthy donors. In regard to this clone: What it binds is not known.

The PCR employed 60 Vbeta primers together with 13 Jbeta primers. The data were produced by immunoSEQ multiplex PCR, yet TCRdb's version contains in-frame clones alone and is incomplete. The table shows 200,000 to 250,000 clones, with more than 70% occurring only once. Findings of the study overall: Researchers reported in a later analysis that a missense DCLRE1C variant was tied to TCR beta V- and J-gene trimming. In a later analysis, productive TCRs from donors in an Asian-associated ancestry cluster reportedly carried fewer N-insertions than the cohort mean. The authors reported that TCR beta sequences could predict HLA-A and HLA-B alleles. These predictions were accurate for most subjects in the first cohort. By HLA locus, TCR association rates varied in a later analysis, with DRB1 showing the most and HLA-C the fewest.

The sequence was obtained from a human donor in good health. Material for sequencing was PBMCs.

CDR3 in amino acids: CASSKRTSSHEQFF. The DNA for the CDR3 is TGTGCCAGCAGCAAACGGACTAGCAGCCATGAGCAGTTCTTC. This chain uses TRBV7-9 with TRBJ2-1, with 8 bases lining up with TRBD2. The CDR3 runs to 14 residues. Germline CDR1 is SEHNR and CDR2 is FQNEAQ (reference sequence). Unmatched junction bases numbered 8, after V lost 5 bases and J lost 8 bases.